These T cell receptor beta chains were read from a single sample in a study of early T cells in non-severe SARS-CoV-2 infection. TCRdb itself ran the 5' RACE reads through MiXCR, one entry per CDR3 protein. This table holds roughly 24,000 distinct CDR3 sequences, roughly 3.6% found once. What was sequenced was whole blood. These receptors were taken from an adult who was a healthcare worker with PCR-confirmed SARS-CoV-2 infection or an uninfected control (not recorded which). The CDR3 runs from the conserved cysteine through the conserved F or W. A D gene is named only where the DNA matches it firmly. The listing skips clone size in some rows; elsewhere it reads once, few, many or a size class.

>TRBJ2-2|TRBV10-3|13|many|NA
TGTGCCATCAGCCGGACAGAAACCGGGGAGCTGTTTTTT
CAISRTETGELFF
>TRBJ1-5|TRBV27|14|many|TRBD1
TGTGCCAGCCAACCCCTTGACAGGGCTCAGCCCCAGCATTTT
CASQPLDRAQPQHF
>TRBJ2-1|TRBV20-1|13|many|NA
TGCAGTGCTAGGCCCATCTCCTACAATGAGCAGTTCTTC
CSARPISYNEQFF
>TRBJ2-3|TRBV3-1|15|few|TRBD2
TGTGCCAGCACCCCGACTAGCGGGAGCACAGATACGCAGTATTTT
CASTPTSGSTDTQYF
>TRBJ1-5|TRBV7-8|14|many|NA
TGTGCCAGCAGCTTACGACGTAGCAATCAGCCCCAGCATTTT
CASSLRRSNQPQHF
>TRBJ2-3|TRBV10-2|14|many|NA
TGCGCCAGCAGGATACAGGCAACATTAGATACGCAGTATTTT
CASRIQATLDTQYF
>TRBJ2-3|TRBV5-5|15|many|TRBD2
TGTGCCAGCAGCCCCCTAGCGGGGGGCACAGATACGCAGTATTTT
CASSPLAGGTDTQYF
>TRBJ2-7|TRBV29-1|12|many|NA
TGCAGCGTTGAAGCCCCGACCTACGAGCAGTACTTC
CSVEAPTYEQYF
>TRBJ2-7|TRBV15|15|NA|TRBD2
TGTGCCACCAGCAGAGATATAGCAGGGAGGGCCGAGCAGTACTTC
CATSRDIAGRAEQYF
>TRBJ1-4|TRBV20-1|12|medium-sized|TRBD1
TGCAGTGGGGGGACAGCCAATGAAAAACTGTTTTTT
CSGGTANEKLFF
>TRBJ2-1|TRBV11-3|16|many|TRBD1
TGTGCCAGCAGCTTAGCTCAGGGGGCGGGATACAATGAGCAGTTCTTC
CASSLAQGAGYNEQFF
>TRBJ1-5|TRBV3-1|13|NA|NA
TGTGCCAGCAGCCAAGATCATGGTCAGCCCCAGCATTTT
CASSQDHGQPQHF
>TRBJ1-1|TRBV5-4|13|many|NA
TGTGCCAGCAGCTTGAGGGGGAACACTGAAGCTTTCTTT
CASSLRGNTEAFF
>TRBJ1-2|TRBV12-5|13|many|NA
TGTGCTAGTGGTTTGGTTTCAAGTGGGGGCTACACCTTC
CASGLVSSGGYTF